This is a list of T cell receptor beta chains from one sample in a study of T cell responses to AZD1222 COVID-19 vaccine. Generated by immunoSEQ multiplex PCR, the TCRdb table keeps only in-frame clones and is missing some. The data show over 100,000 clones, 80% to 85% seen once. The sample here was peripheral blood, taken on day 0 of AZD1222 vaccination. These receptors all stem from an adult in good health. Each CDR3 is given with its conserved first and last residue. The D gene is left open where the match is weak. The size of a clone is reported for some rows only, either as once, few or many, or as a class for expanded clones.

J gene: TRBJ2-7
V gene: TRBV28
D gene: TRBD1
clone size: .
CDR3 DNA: TGTGCCAGCAGTGCTACGGACAGGGAGAAAGCCTTC
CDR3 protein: CASSATDREKAF

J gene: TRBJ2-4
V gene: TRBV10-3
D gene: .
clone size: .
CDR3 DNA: TGTGCCATCAGTGAAGGAGGACCCGCCAAAAACATTCAGTACTTC
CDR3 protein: CAISEGGPAKNIQYF

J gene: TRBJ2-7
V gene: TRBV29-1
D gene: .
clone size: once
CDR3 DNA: TGCAGCGTTGAAAGTCAAATTAACTACGAGCAGTACTTC
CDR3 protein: CSVESQINYEQYF

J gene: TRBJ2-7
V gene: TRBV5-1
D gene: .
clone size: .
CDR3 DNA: TGCGCCAGCAGCCCGGCCGCGAACGAGCAGTACTTC
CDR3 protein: CASSPAANEQYF

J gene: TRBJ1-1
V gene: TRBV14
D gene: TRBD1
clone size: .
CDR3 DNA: TGTGCCAGCAACAGGGGGACGGGCACTGAAGCTTTCTTT
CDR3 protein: CASNRGTGTEAFF

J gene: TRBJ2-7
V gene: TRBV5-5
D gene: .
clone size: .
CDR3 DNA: TGTGCCAGCAGCTTGGATGGCCGGTCCTACGAGCAGTACTTC
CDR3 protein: CASSLDGRSYEQYF

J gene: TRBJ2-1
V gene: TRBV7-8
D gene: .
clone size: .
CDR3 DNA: TGTGCCAGCAGCCGCGGCAATGAGCAGTTCTTC
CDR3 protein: CASSRGNEQFF

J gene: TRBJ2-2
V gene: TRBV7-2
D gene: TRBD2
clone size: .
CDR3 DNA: TGTGCCAGCAGCCCTTACGGGCGGGAGGCGAAGCTGTTTTTT
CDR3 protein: CASSPYGREAKLFF

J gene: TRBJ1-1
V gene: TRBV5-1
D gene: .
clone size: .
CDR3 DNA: TGCGCCAGCAGCCCATTAGGATCGGGGAACACTGAAGCTTTCTTT
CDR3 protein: CASSPLGSGNTEAFF

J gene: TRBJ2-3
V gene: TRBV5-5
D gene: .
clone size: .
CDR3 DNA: TGTGCCAGCAGCTTGGCGGTGGCAGGTCAGCAGTATTTT
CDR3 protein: CASSLAVAGQQYF

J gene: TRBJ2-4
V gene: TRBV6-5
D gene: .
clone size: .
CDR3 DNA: TGTGCCAGCAGTTACTCGACCACGGCCAAAAACATTCAGTACTTC
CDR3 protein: CASSYSTTAKNIQYF

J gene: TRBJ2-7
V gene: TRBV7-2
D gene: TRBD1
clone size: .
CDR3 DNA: TGTGCCAGCAGCTTAGACGGGACAGCCTTTCCCTACGAGCAGTACTTC
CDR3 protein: CASSLDGTAFPYEQYF

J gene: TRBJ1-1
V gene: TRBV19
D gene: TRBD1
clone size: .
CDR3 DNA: TGTGCCATACGGGGAGACAGGGGGTCTTTCTTT
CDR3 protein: CAIRGDRGSFF

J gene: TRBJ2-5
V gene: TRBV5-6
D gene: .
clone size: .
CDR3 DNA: TGTGCCAGCAGCTTGGAGCAGGGAGAGGGCCAAGAGACCCAGTACTTC
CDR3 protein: CASSLEQGEGQETQYF

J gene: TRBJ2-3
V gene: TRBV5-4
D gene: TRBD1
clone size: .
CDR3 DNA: TGTGCCAGCAGCCCTCGACAGGGGGTAGCAGATACGCAGTATTTT
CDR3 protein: CASSPRQGVADTQYF

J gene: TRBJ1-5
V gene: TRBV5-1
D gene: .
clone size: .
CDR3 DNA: TGCGCCAGCAGCTTGGAAGGCGGACCCAATCAGCCCCAGCATTTT
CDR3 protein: CASSLEGGPNQPQHF

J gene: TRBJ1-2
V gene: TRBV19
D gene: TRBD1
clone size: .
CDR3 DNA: TGTGCCAGTAGTATGAAGCGGACAGGTGGCTACACCTTC
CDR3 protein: CASSMKRTGGYTF

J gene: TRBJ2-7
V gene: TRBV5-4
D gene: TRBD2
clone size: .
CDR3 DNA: TGTGCCAGCAGCCGGCGGGGGATAAAGCCCTACGAGCAGTACTTC
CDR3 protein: CASSRRGIKPYEQYF

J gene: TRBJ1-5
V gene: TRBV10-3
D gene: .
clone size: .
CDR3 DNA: TGTGCCATCAGTGAGTCAAGCGGTAGGGATCAGCCCCAGCATTTT
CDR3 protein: CAISESSGRDQPQHF

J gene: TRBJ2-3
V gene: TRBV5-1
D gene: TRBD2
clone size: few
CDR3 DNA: TGCGCCAGCAGCTCAGGACGGGCGGGAGTGGCAGATACGCAGTATTTT
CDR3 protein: CASSSGRAGVADTQYF

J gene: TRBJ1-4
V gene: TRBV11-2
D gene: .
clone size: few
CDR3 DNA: TGTGCCAGCAGCTTAGCCGGACAGTCTACAACTAATGAAAAACTGTTTTTT
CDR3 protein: CASSLAGQSTTNEKLFF

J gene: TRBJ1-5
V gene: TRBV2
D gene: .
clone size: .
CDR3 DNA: TGTGCCAGCAGCGGGGGGGCGCGAGGTCAGCCCCAGCATTTT
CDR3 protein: CASSGGARGQPQHF

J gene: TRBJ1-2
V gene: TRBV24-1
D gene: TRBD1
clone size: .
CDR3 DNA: TGTGCCACCAGTGAAGCAGGGGGCGCGAACTATGGCTACACCTTC
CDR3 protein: CATSEAGGANYGYTF

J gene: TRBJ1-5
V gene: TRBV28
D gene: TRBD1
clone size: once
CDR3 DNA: TGTGCCAGCACGGAGGACAGGGGCAGACTCCGCAATCAGCCCCAGCATTTT
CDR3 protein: CASTEDRGRLRNQPQHF

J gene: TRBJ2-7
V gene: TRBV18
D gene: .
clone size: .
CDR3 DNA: TGTGCCAGCTCACCAGGGGAAGGCTACGAGCAGTACTTC
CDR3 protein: CASSPGEGYEQYF

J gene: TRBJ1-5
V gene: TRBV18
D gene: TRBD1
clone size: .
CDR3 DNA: TGTGCCAGCTCTCCGGATCCGGGACAGCGCTCATCCCAGCATTTT
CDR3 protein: CASSPDPGQRSSQHF

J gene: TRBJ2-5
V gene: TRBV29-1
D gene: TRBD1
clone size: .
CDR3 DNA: TGCAGTCAGGCGGGACAGGGTGGGGAGACCCAGTACTTC
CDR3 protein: CSQAGQGGETQYF

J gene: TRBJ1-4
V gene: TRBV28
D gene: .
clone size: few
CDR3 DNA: TGTGCCAGCAGGGGGCAGGGCTCTCCTAATGAAAAACTGTTTTTT
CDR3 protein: CASRGQGSPNEKLFF

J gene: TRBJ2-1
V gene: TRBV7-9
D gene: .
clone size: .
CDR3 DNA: TGTGCCAGCAGCTTAGGTGTTCCCCTGGGAAACAATGAGCAGTTCTTC
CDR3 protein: CASSLGVPLGNNEQFF

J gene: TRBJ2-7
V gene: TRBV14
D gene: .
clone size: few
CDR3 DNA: TGTGCCAGCAGCCAAGGATACGAGCAGTACTTC
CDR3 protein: CASSQGYEQYF

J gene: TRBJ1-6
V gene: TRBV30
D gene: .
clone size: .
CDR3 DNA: TGTGCCTGGAGTCCGCTAGGATATAATTCACCCCTCCACTTT
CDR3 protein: CAWSPLGYNSPLHF

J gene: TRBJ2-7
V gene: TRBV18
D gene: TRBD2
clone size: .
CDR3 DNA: TGTGCCAGCTCACCAGCGGGAGGGCCCTCCTACGAGCAGTACTTC
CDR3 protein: CASSPAGGPSYEQYF

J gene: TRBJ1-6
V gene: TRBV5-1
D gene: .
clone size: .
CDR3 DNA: TGCGCCAGCAGCTTCGGGACAAATAATTCACCCCTCCACTTT
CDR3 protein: CASSFGTNNSPLHF

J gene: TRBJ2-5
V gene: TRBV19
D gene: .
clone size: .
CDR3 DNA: TGTGCCAGTAGTACTATTCTACAAGAGACCCAGTACTTC
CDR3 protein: CASSTILQETQYF

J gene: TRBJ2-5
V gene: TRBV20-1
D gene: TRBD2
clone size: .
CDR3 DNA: TGCAGTGCTAGTCTACCTAGCGGGAGTTCCCCAGAGACCCAGTACTTC
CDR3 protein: CSASLPSGSSPETQYF

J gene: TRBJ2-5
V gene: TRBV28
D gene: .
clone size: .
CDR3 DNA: TGTGCCAGCAAGGACTACGTCTCGGAGACCCAGTACTTC
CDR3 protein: CASKDYVSETQYF

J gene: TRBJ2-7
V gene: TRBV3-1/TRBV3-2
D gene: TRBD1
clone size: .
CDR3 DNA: TGTGCCAGCAGCCGTCTAGGGGACAGGGAGGACGAGCAGTACTTC
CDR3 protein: CASSRLGDREDEQYF

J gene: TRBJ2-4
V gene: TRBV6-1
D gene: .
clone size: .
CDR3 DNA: TGTGCCAGCAGTGAAGAGAGCGGACACCCGCCTCACATTCAGTACTTC
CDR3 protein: CASSEESGHPPHIQYF

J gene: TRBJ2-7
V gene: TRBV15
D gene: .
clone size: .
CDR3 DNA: TGTGCCACCAGCAGAGATCAGGGCGTAGGCTACGAGCAGTACTTC
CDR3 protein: CATSRDQGVGYEQYF

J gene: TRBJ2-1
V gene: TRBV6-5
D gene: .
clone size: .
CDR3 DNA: TGTGCCAGCAGTTACTCGGCCGGGGTCGGCAATGAGCAGTTCTTC
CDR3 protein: CASSYSAGVGNEQFF

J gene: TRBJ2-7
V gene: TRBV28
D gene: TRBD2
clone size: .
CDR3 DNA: TGTGCCAGCAGTTCCCCCGGCGGGGGGGCTTACGAGCAGTACTTC
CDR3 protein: CASSSPGGGAYEQYF

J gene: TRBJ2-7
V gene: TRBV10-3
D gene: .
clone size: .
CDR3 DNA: TGTGCCATCAGTGAGTCAGGAGACTCTAACTACGAGCAGTACTTC
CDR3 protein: CAISESGDSNYEQYF

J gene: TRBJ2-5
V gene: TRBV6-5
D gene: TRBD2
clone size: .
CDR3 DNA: TGTGCCAGCAGGCTAACTAGCGGGGGGGAAGAGACCCAGTACTTC
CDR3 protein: CASRLTSGGEETQYF

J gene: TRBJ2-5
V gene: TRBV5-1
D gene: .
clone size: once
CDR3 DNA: TGCGCCAGCAGCTTGGGGAATAGCGGAAACCAAGAGACCCAGTACTTC
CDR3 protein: CASSLGNSGNQETQYF

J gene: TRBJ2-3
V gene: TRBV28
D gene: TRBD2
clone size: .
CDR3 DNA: TGTGCCAGCCCCCCCGAGGGAGGGACAGATACGCAGTATTTT
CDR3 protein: CASPPEGGTDTQYF

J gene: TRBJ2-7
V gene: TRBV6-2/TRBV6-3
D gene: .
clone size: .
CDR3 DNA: TGTGCCAGCAGTTACTCAGGTTACAGAGCCGAGCAGTACTTC
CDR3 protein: CASSYSGYRAEQYF

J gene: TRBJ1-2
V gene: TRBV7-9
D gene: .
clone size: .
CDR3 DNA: TGTGCCAGCAGCCGGGACTGGGTAGGGCATGGCTACACCTTC
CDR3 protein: CASSRDWVGHGYTF

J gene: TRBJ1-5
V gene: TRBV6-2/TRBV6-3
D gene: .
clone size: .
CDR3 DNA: TGTGCCAGCAGTCGCAGGGTTTTTCAGCCCCAGCATTTT
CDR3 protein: CASSRRVFQPQHF

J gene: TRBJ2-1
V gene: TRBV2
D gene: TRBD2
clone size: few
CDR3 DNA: TGTGCCAGCAGTCTGACTAGCGGTTTATACAATGAGCAGTTCTTC
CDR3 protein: CASSLTSGLYNEQFF

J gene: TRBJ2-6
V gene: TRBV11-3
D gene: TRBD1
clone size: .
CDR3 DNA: TGTGCCAGCAGCTCTGGACAGGGTCTGACTGGGGCCAACGTCCTGACTTTC
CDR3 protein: CASSSGQGLTGANVLTF

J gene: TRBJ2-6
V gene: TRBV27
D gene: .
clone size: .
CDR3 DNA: TGTGCCAGCAGTTTCCGGGGGACCCCGCCTGGGGCCAACGTCCTGACTTTC
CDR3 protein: CASSFRGTPPGANVLTF